This T cell receptor (beta chain) was observed in a study of T cells expressing NK-cell markers. Study-wide context: Sorted T-cell subsets CD3+CD56+NKG2C+, CD3+CD56+NKG2C- and CD3+CD56-NKG2C+ were TCR beta-sequenced. Broader study findings: Expanded NKG2C+ T cell clones had unclear HCMV specificity.

Researchers built TCR beta cDNA using 5'RACE template switching with UMIs. From the 5' RACE reads, TCRdb lists one entry per CDR3 protein and no DNA. The sample includes fewer than 300,000 distinct CDR3 sequences. CDR1 and CDR2 from the germline V gene are SGHRS and YFSETQ. CDR3 length equals 17 residues. A note on this clonotype: Its cognate antigen is unknown.

The chain links TRBV5-1 to TRBJ1-1; TCRdb's assignment of TRBD1 cannot be checked, as there is no DNA. The specimen was blood T cells: a sorted CD56 or NKG2C T cell subset, CD4+ or CD8+ T cells, or bulk PBMC T cells (not recorded which). The TCR originated in a woman aged 18 to 69 in good health. CDR3 loop: CASSPTGAGAGNTEAFF.